This T cell receptor (beta chain) was obtained from a study of regulatory T cells in long-lasting Graves disease. From germline, CDR1 is LNHNV and CDR2 YYDKDF (reference sequence). Trimming shortened V by 0 bases and J by 7 bases, and 12 bases separated the two germline ends. The CDR3 covers 14 residues. Investigators prepared the TCR beta libraries by applying iRepertoire HTBI primers and Arm-PCR of CDR3 regions. TCRdb used MiXCR to reprocess the multiplex PCR reads, holding one entry per CDR3 protein. Of about 620,000 distinct CDR3 sequences in the sample, approximately 15% were seen once. The time point is: newly diagnosed GD, antithyroid drugs for less than 3 months. The TCR library was made from RNA that had been extracted from PBMCs in TRIzol. Criteria from the American Thyroid Association guidelines were applied to diagnose Graves' disease. This clonotype was observed many times. Another study also made use of these data, one on T cells in Graves' hyperthyroidism and ophthalmopathy. Per that study: Carried out on the TCR CDR3, a first-round RT-PCR used the HTBI primer set.

The chain has TRBV15 and TRBJ1-1; no firm D call. This receptor was taken from a woman aged 30 to 39 with Graves disease. This material consisted of peripheral blood mononuclear cells (PBMCs), taken at new diagnosis, from a patient treated with antithyroid drugs. CDR3 sequence reads: CATSRDQLSNEAFF. As DNA, the CDR3 is TGTGCCACCAGCAGAGACCAATTGTCAAATGAAGCTTTCTTT.